This T cell receptor beta chain comes out of a study of T-cell memory formation after mild COVID-19. About the research overall: TCR clusters largely stayed donor specific. Study-level points and caveats: Clones that contracted clustered mainly in CM and EM if CD4+ and in EMRA if CD8+. CD4+ bias marked clones expanding day 15 to 37, unlike balanced contracting clones.

This clonotype was detected a few times. Its specificity is unknown. CDR1 and CDR2 (germline): SGHVS, FNYEAQ. V lost 5 bases and J 4 bases, leaving 20 bases between the germline ends. CDR3 length: 16 amino acids. Via MiXCR, TCRdb re-called the 5' RACE reads, giving one row per CDR3 protein. The table has 400,000 or so distinct CDR3 sequences, around 18% seen once; the top ten hold 7.5% to 9.5%. The rearrangement uses TRBV7-6 and TRBJ2-5, with D possibly matching TRBD1 (6 bases). The specimen was PBMCs or a T cell subset sorted from them (not recorded which). The sequence was obtained from an adult woman who had mild COVID-19 (a few samples of this study predate the infection). Cell type and time point are not known. In nucleotides, the CDR3 is TGTGCCAGCAGCCCGCTGGGCAGGGGATGGGTAGAGACCCAGTACTTC. Its protein product is CASSPLGRGWVETQYF.